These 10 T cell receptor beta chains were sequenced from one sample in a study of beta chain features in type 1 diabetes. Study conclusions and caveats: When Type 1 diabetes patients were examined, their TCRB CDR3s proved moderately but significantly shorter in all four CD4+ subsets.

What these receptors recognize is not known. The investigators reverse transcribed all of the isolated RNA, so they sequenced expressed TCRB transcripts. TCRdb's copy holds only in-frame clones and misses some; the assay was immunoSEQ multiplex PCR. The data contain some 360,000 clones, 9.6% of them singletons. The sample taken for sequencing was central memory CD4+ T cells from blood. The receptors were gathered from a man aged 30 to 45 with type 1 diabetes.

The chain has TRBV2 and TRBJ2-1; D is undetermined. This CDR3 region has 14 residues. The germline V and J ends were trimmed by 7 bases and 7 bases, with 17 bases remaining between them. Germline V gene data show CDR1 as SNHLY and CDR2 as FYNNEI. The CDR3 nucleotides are TGTGCCAGCACCGGAGAGATCTTGGCAAATGAGCAGTTCTTC. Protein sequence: CASTGEILANEQFF.

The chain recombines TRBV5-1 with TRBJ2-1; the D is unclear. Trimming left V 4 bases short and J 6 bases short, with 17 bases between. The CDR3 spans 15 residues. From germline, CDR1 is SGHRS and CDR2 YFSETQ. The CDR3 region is CASSRIELTPNEQFF. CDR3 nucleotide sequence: TGCGCCAGCAGCCGGATAGAGCTCACCCCCAATGAGCAGTTCTTC.

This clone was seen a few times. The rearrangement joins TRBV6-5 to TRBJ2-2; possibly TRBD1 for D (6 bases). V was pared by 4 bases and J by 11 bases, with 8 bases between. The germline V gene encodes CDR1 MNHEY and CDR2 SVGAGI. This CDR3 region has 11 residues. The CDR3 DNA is TGTGCCAGCAGTTCGGACAGCGAGCTGTTTTTT. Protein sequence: CASSSDSELFF.

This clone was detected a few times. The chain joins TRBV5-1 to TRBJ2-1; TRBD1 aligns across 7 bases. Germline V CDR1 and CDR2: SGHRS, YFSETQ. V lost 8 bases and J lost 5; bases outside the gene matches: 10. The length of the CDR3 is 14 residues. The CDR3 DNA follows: TGCGCCAGTGGGGGAACAGGGGTCCACAATGAGCAGTTCTTC. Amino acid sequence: CASGGTGVHNEQFF. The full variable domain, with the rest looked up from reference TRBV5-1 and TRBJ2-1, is KAGVTQTPRYLIKTRGQQVTLSCSPISGHRSVSWYQQTPGQGLQFLFEYFSETQRNKGNFPGRFSGRQFSNSRSEMNVSTLELGDSALYLCASGGTGVHNEQFFGPGTRLTVL.

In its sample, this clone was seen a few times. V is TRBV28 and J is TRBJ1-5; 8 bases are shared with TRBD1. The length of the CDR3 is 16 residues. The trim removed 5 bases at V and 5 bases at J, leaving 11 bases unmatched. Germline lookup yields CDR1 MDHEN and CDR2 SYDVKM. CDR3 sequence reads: CASSPRQGRVDQPQHF. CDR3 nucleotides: TGTGCCAGCAGTCCACGACAGGGGAGGGTGGATCAGCCCCAGCATTTT.

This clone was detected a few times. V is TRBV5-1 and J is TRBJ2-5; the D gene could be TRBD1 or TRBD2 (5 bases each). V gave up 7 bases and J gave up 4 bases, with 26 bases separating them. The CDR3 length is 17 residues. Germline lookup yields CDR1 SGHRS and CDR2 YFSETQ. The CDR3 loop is CASSRGQGLSTGETQYF. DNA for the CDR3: TGCGCCAGCTCCAGAGGGCAGGGCCTCTCAACCGGAGAGACCCAGTACTTC.

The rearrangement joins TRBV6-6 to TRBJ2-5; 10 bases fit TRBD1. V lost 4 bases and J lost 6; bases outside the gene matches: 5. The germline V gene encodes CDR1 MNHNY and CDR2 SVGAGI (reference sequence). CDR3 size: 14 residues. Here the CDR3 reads CASSSGTGVKTQYF. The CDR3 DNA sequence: TGTGCCAGCAGTTCCGGGACAGGGGTGAAGACCCAGTACTTC.

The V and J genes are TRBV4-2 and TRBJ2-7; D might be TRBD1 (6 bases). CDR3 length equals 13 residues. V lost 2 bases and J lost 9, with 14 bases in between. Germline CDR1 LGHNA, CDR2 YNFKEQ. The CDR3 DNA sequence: TGTGCCAGCAGCCAACCGGGGACAACGGCGCAGTACTTC. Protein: CASSQPGTTAQYF.

CDR3 amino acids: CASSLRGRVTEAFF. DNA of the CDR3: TGTGCCAGCAGCTTAAGGGGCAGGGTTACTGAAGCTTTCTTT. The V gene is TRBV7-2, the J gene TRBJ1-1; D perhaps matches TRBD1 (5 bases). Germline V gene sequence: CDR1 SGHTA, CDR2 FQGNSA. The CDR3 is 14 residues long. The V gene lost 2 bases and the J gene lost 5 bases, with 12 bases spanning the gap.

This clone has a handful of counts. The DNA for the CDR3 is TGCGCCAGCAGCCAAGGGGTAGCGGGGAGTGGTCGAGAGACCCAGTACTTC. It translates to CASSQGVAGSGRETQYF. This sequence joins TRBV4-3 and TRBJ2-5; 8 bases line up with TRBD2. The CDR3 is made up of 17 amino acids. V was clipped by 1 base and J by 4 bases; unmatched bases: 11. Germline V gene data show CDR1 as LGHNA and CDR2 as YSLEER.